One sample yielded the 32 T cell receptor beta chains listed below, sequenced in a study of T cells in Graves' hyperthyroidism and ophthalmopathy. Amplified regions were TCR beta CDR3 sequences from RNA transcripts. HTBI primers were used for first-round RT-PCR of the TCR CDR3. TCRdb re-derived calls from the multiplex PCR reads in MiXCR, one entry per CDR3 protein. This repertoire shows approximately 610,000 distinct CDR3 sequences, about 15% found once; its top ten account for 4% to 5.5%. What was sequenced was blood. These receptors all stem from a woman between 35 and 50 years old with Graves' ophthalmopathy.

This clonotype has ten or more counts. The J gene is TRBJ1-2, the V gene TRBV4-1; the D is unclear. The CDR3 runs 15 residues. CDR1 and CDR2 from the germline V gene are MGHRA and YSYEKL. The V gene lost 2 bases and the J gene lost 2 bases, with 12 bases spanning the gap. CDR3 amino acids: CASSQKGESNYGYTF. The CDR3 DNA reads as TGCGCCAGCAGCCAAAAAGGTGAATCCAACTATGGCTACACCTTC.

This clonotype was seen a few times. This sequence joins TRBV3-1 and TRBJ2-7; no definite D call. V lost 1 base to trimming and J lost 2 bases, with 9 bases between them. Germline V CDR1 and CDR2: LGHDT, YNNKEL (reference sequence). CDR3 length: 14 residues. The CDR3 loop is CASSQVNVPYEQYF. The CDR3 region has the DNA TGTGCCAGCAGCCAAGTAAACGTACCCTACGAGCAGTACTTC.

This clonotype was seen repeatedly, ten times or more. This chain joins TRBV4-2 and TRBJ2-5; 12 bases agree with TRBD2. The CDR3 length is 16 residues. The germline gives CDR1 LGHNA, CDR2 YNFKEQ. V trimming: 0 bases; J trimming: 7 bases; junction bases outside the gene matches: 6. CDR3 coding DNA: TGTGCCAGCAGCCAAGATACTAGCGGGAGGCGGGGGACCCAGTACTTC. This sequence encodes CASSQDTSGRRGTQYF.

The gene calls are TRBV6-1 and TRBJ2-7; TRBD1 matches at 11 bases. V trimming: 3 bases; J trimming: 5 bases; junction bases outside the gene matches: 9. The germline CDR1 and CDR2 sequences are MNHNS and SASEGT. The CDR3 contains 16 residues. The CDR3: CASSEPSGTGGDEQYF. CDR3 DNA sequence: TGTGCCAGCAGTGAGCCCTCCGGGACAGGGGGGGACGAGCAGTACTTC.

This clonotype was detected ten times or more. The V and J genes are TRBV20-1 and TRBJ1-2; D remains unclear. CDR1 DFQATT and CDR2 SNEGSKA come from the germline V gene (reference sequence). The CDR3 loop spans 15 amino acids. The germline V and J ends were trimmed by 6 bases and 0 bases, with 17 bases remaining between them. CDR3 coding DNA: TGCAGTGCCCACAACCTACAGCGAACTAACTATGGCTACACCTTC. It yields the protein CSAHNLQRTNYGYTF.

The chain employs TRBV4-3 and TRBJ2-7; D possibly uses TRBD1 or TRBD2 (6 bases each). Germline V CDR1 and CDR2: LGHNA, YSLEER. CDR3 length equals 15 residues. The germline V and J ends were trimmed by 1 base and 4 bases, with 14 bases remaining between them. The CDR3, as DNA: TGCGCCAGCAGCCAAGCTTGGGGGGCCGGTTACGAGCAGTACTTC. It specifies CASSQAWGAGYEQYF.

This clonotype showed up just a few times. V and J are TRBV6-1 and TRBJ2-3; 10 nucleotides match TRBD2. V lost 2 bases, J lost 10 bases, and 0 bases stayed unmatched. From germline, CDR1 is MNHNS and CDR2 SASEGT. CDR3 length equals 12 residues. The CDR3 DNA reads as TGTGCCAGCAGTGAACTAGCGGGAGCGCAGTATTTT. Residues: CASSELAGAQYF.

This chain uses TRBV11-2 with TRBJ1-2, with D uncertain. Trimming left V 0 bases short and J 5 bases short, with 13 bases between. Germline V lookup: CDR1 SGHAT, CDR2 FQNNGV. CDR3 size: 15 residues. CDR3 nucleotides: TGTGCCAGCAGCTTAGAGGGCCGGGCAGATTATGGCTACACCTTC. Translation gives CASSLEGRADYGYTF.

The chain links TRBV30 to TRBJ1-1; unclear D gene. The CDR3 consists of 11 residues. The V gene lost 3 bases and the J gene lost 3 bases, with 5 bases spanning the gap. Germline lookup yields CDR1 GTSNPN and CDR2 SVGIG (reference sequence). The CDR3 reads CAWRVYTEAFF. CDR3 sequence (DNA): TGTGCCTGGAGGGTCTACACTGAAGCTTTCTTT.

The gene calls are TRBV30 and TRBJ2-7, with 8 nucleotides matching TRBD1. The CDR3 has 14 residues. Trimming took 5 bases from V and 7 from J; bases not matched to a gene: 13. Looked up from germline, CDR1 is GTSNPN and CDR2 is SVGIG (reference sequence). This CDR3 is CAWERTGIGKEQYF. The CDR3, as DNA: TGTGCCTGGGAGAGGACAGGGATCGGAAAAGAGCAGTACTTC.

This clonotype was detected many times. The chain has TRBV2 and TRBJ2-7; TRBD2 aligns across 12 bases. The germline CDR1 and CDR2 sequences are SNHLY and FYNNEI. Trimming cost V 7 bases and J 7 bases; bases outside gene matches: 2. The CDR3 has 12 amino acids. For the CDR3, the DNA is TGTGCCAGCACCCTAGCGGGAGGGGAGCAGTACTTC. This encodes CASTLAGGEQYF.

The chain couples TRBV4-3 to TRBJ2-2, with TRBD2 matching over 7 bases. The germline V gene has CDR1 LGHNA and CDR2 YSLEER. V dropped 3 bases and J dropped 7; count of bases not matched to a gene: 8. The CDR3 covers 15 residues. CDR3 amino acids: CASSHAGRQGGELFF. The CDR3 DNA reads as TGCGCCAGCAGCCATGCCGGGAGGCAGGGCGGGGAGCTGTTTTTT.

This clonotype was observed many times. The chain recombines TRBV15 with TRBJ1-2; D is unresolved. There are 12 residues in the CDR3. CDR1 is LNHNV, CDR2 YYDKDF, per germline (reference sequence). V was clipped by 0 bases and J by 5 bases, with 4 bases between them. CDR3 in DNA: TGTGCCACCAGCAGAGATTATTATGGCTACACCTTC. Translating gives CATSRDYYGYTF.

This clonotype occurred many times. This chain uses TRBV28 with TRBJ1-2, with D tentatively TRBD1 (6 bases). CDR1 MDHEN and CDR2 SYDVKM come from the germline V gene. The CDR3 sequence is 15 residues long. V lost 4 bases and J lost 4, with 16 bases in between. This chain's CDR3 is CASSSRGPAPYGYTF. CDR3 DNA sequence: TGTGCCAGCAGTTCCCGGGGGCCTGCCCCCTATGGCTACACCTTC.

This clonotype has just a few counts. The chain employs TRBV5-1 and TRBJ2-6, with TRBD1 identical over 8 bases. V was clipped by 3 bases and J by 1 base; unmatched bases: 12. The CDR3 extends over 19 amino acids. The germline CDR1 and CDR2 sequences are SGHRS and YFSETQ. The CDR3 DNA reads TGCGCCAGCAGCTCTCCAACCGACAGGGGCGCTTCTGGGGCCAACGTCCTGACTTTC. Its translation is CASSSPTDRGASGANVLTF.

This clonotype was detected a few times. The genes are TRBV3-1 and TRBJ2-7; TRBD2 matches at 8 bases. There are 18 residues in the CDR3. Germline loops: CDR1 LGHDT, CDR2 YNNKEL (reference sequence). Unmatched junction bases numbered 11, after V lost 1 base and J lost 0 bases. The CDR3 spells CASSQGPYGTRPSYEQYF. The CDR3 DNA reads as TGTGCCAGCAGCCAAGGACCTTACGGGACTAGGCCCTCCTACGAGCAGTACTTC.

V usage is TRBV2 and J usage is TRBJ1-2, with 9 positions matching TRBD1. Germline CDR1 is SNHLY and CDR2 is FYNNEI. The J segment lost 4 bases and the V segment lost 7 bases, leaving 4 bases of the junction unmatched. This CDR3 is built from 13 residues. The CDR3 DNA is TGTGCCAGCACCTGGACAGGGGCCTATGGCTACACCTTC. Translation gives CASTWTGAYGYTF. Filled out from reference TRBV2 and TRBJ1-2, the complete variable domain reads EPEVTQTPSHQVTQMGQEVILRCVPISNHLYFYWYRQILGQKVEFLVSFYNNEISEKSEIFDDQFSVERPDGSNFTLKIRSTKLEDSAMYFCASTWTGAYGYTFGSGTRLTVV.

This clonotype was seen repeatedly, ten times or more. The V gene is TRBV6-5, the J gene TRBJ1-2; D gene ambiguous. Germline CDR1 reads MNHEY; CDR2 reads SVGAGI. CDR3 length: 11 residues. V was trimmed by 3 bases and J by 8 bases, leaving 7 bases between them. CDR3 sequence reads: CASSYLRGYTF. The CDR3 DNA follows: TGTGCCAGCAGTTATTTGAGGGGCTACACCTTC.

In its sample, this clonotype was seen many times. The chain uses TRBV20-1 and TRBJ1-5; D perhaps matches TRBD1 (6 bases). V was shortened by 5 bases and J by 6 bases, with 17 bases between the two germline ends. Germline assignment: CDR1 DFQATT and CDR2 SNEGSKA (reference sequence). The CDR3 runs to 14 residues. As DNA, the CDR3 is TGCAGTGCTGGAGTAGGGGGTGTTGGTCAGCCCCAGCATTTT. It encodes CSAGVGGVGQPQHF.

This clonotype has a count of ten or more. V gene TRBV10-3 combines with J gene TRBJ2-7, with 10 positions matching TRBD2. This CDR3 is built from 16 residues. From germline, CDR1 is ENHRY and CDR2 SYGVKD. The trim removed 2 bases at V and 7 bases at J, leaving 11 bases unmatched. The CDR3 DNA sequence: TGTGCCATCAGTGAGCGGCTAGCGGGAGTATCGTCAGAGCAGTACTTC. It encodes CAISERLAGVSSEQYF.

This chain uses TRBV7-2 with TRBJ2-5, with D perhaps TRBD2 (6 bases). The CDR3 has 14 residues. Germline-derived CDR1 and CDR2 are SGHTA and FQGNSA. The ends were cut back, 2 bases at V and 4 bases at J, with 11 bases in the middle. The CDR3 bases are TGTGCCAGCAGCTTAATGCCTAGCGCAGAGACCCAGTACTTC. Protein: CASSLMPSAETQYF.

This clonotype came up a few times. This sequence may be a read error, since a much larger clone differs from it by one base. V is TRBV28 and J is TRBJ2-4; the match to TRBD1 covers 10 bases. V shed 6 bases and J 3 bases; nucleotides not matched to a gene: 11. The CDR3 contains 17 residues. Germline V gene data show CDR1 as MDHEN and CDR2 as SYDVKM. The CDR3 coding sequence is TGTGCCAGCAGACCCGGGACAGGGGTTTGGGTCAAAAACATTCAGTACTTC. It is translated as CASRPGTGVWVKNIQYF.

The V call is TRBV2, the J call TRBJ2-2; 16 bases align to TRBD2. The CDR3 loop spans 17 amino acids. J was trimmed by 9 bases and V by 6 bases; bases with no gene match: 10. Looked up from germline, CDR1 is SNHLY and CDR2 is FYNNEI. Here the CDR3 DNA reads TGTGCCAGCAGAGGGGGACTAGCGGGAGGGCCAATCCGGGAGCTGTTTTTT. Translation: CASRGGLAGGPIRELFF.

This clonotype was detected ten times or more. The gene calls are TRBV20-1 and TRBJ2-3; D is possibly TRBD1 (5 bases). This CDR3 comprises 12 residues. Per the germline V gene, CDR1 is DFQATT and CDR2 is SNEGSKA (reference sequence). V was trimmed by 6 bases and J by 8 bases, leaving 15 bases between them. This chain's CDR3 is CSAHSRESTQYF. CDR3 sequence (DNA): TGCAGTGCCCACTCCAGGGAAAGTACGCAGTATTTT.

The sample holds many counts of this clonotype. The genes are TRBV6-1 and TRBJ2-2; D unclear. The CDR3 spans 14 residues. The germline V gene encodes CDR1 MNHNS and CDR2 SASEGT. The ends were cut back, 5 bases at V and 3 bases at J, with 10 bases in the middle. The CDR3 nucleotides are TGTGCCAGCAGTCCGCCCTACGACACCGGGGAGCTGTTTTTT. As protein: CASSPPYDTGELFF.

This clonotype has only a few counts. The chain has TRBV6-1 and TRBJ2-3, with D hard to call. Germline V gives CDR1 MNHNS, CDR2 SASEGT. Trimming cost V 5 bases and J 4 bases, with 16 bases left between them. The CDR3 extends over 15 amino acids. The CDR3 DNA reads as TGTGCCAGCAGTTGGAGCCGATTTACTGCAGATACGCAGTATTTT. This translates into CASSWSRFTADTQYF.

The chain links TRBV24-1 to TRBJ1-2; 11 nucleotides line up with TRBD1. CDR3 size: 15 residues. Germline loops: CDR1 KGHDR, CDR2 SFDVKD. V lost 4 bases and J lost 7; bases outside the gene matches: 7. The CDR3 nucleotides read TGTGCCACCAGTGACACGGGACAGGGGGTTGTTGGCTACACCTTC. Translated: CATSDTGQGVVGYTF.

The table lists this clonotype with a few counts. This chain links TRBV2 with TRBJ1-5, with D unclear. The CDR3 has 15 residues. CDR1 and CDR2 (germline): SNHLY, FYNNEI. V was pared by 6 bases and J by 2 bases, with 14 bases between. The CDR3 reads CASSREGRGNQPQHF. CDR3 bases: TGTGCCAGCAGCCGAGAGGGAAGGGGCAATCAGCCCCAGCATTTT.

This clonotype was seen ten or more times. V is TRBV10-2 and J is TRBJ2-7; TRBD2 matches at 10 bases. Germline V gene lookup returns CDR1 WSHSY and CDR2 SAAADI. The CDR3 totals 15 residues. The J segment lost 5 bases and the V segment lost 6 bases, leaving 10 bases of the junction unmatched. Written as DNA, the CDR3 is TGCGCCAGCAGCCACTCTAGCGGGAGAAACGACGAGCAGTACTTC. It specifies CASSHSSGRNDEQYF.

This clonotype was picked up many times. The chain combines TRBV12-3 or TRBV12-4 with TRBJ2-7; TRBD2 matches 7 bases. V dropped 3 bases and J dropped 1; count of bases not matched to a gene: 6. CDR3 length: 15 residues. Written as DNA, the CDR3 is TGTGCCAGCAGTTTGAGCGGGGATATATCCTACGAGCAGTACTTC. This translates into CASSLSGDISYEQYF.

The genes are TRBV27 and TRBJ2-7, with D uncertain. The CDR3 runs to 13 residues. V was shortened by 3 bases and J by 4 bases, with 10 bases between the two germline ends. Per germline, CDR1 MNHEY and CDR2 SMNVEV (reference sequence). The CDR3 region is CASSFAQTYEQYF. DNA of the CDR3: TGTGCCAGCAGTTTTGCTCAAACGTACGAGCAGTACTTC.

The sample holds many counts of this clonotype. CDR3 DNA sequence: TGCGCCAGCAGCCTACCGACAGGAACTCAAGAGACCCAGTACTTC. It is translated as CASSLPTGTQETQYF. The rearrangement uses TRBV5-1 and TRBJ2-5; a weak D match, TRBD1 (6 bases). The CDR3 loop spans 15 amino acids. V was shortened by 4 bases and J by 2 bases, with 15 bases between the two germline ends. Germline V gene lookup returns CDR1 SGHRS and CDR2 YFSETQ.